A selection of T cell receptor beta chains follows, all from one sample in a study of shared clonotypes between healthy human individuals. TCRdb's copy holds only in-frame clones and misses some; the assay was immunoSEQ multiplex PCR. The sample contains 2.3 million or so clones, approximately 95% of which appear only once. Sequencing input: naive CD4+ T cells from PBMCs. These receptors came from a man between 18 and 29 years old in good health. Some clones in this sample may be carry-over from other donors' samples. Both conserved end residues are part of each CDR3. Each record gives: J gene, V gene, clone size, D gene, CDR3 protein, CDR3 DNA. D genes are given only for firm matches. For some rows the clone size is stated as once, few or many, or as a class when expanded; others skip it.

TRBJ2-2,TRBV7-3,once,NA,CASSPGVNTGELFF,TGTGCCAGCAGCCCAGGAGTCAACACCGGGGAGCTGTTTTTT
TRBJ2-1,TRBV5-8,NA,NA,CASSLSSRAAYLSSYNEQFF,TGTGCCAGCAGCTTGTCGTCGCGCGCTGCCTACCTGAGCTCCTACAATGAGCAGTTCTTC
TRBJ2-5,TRBV10-3,once,NA,CAISGGAPTGRETQYF,TGTGCCATCAGTGGGGGGGCCCCAACAGGGAGGGAGACCCAGTACTTC
TRBJ2-3,TRBV6-5,NA,NA,CASRETGSDTQYF,TGTGCCAGCAGAGAAACAGGGTCCGATACGCAGTATTTT
TRBJ2-1,TRBV27,NA,TRBD1,CASWEKGQGYNEQFF,TGTGCCAGCTGGGAGAAAGGACAGGGCTACAATGAGCAGTTCTTC
TRBJ2-2,TRBV28,NA,NA,CASSLRGTGELFF,TGTGCCAGCAGTTTACGGGGAACCGGGGAGCTGTTTTTT
TRBJ2-5,TRBV5-6,NA,NA,CASSFTKTGETQYF,TGTGCCAGCAGCTTCACCAAGACCGGGGAGACCCAGTACTTC
TRBJ2-7,TRBV9,NA,NA,CASSEDGTASYEQYF,TGTGCCAGCAGCGAGGACGGGACTGCCTCCTACGAGCAGTACTTC
TRBJ2-7,TRBV11-2,NA,TRBD1,CASSLDPDRVIGEQYF,TGTGCCAGCAGCTTAGATCCCGACAGGGTAATTGGCGAGCAGTACTTC
TRBJ2-5,TRBV28,few,NA,CAYGTLGETQYF,TGTGCCTACGGGACGCTAGGAGAGACCCAGTACTTC
TRBJ2-1,TRBV9,NA,NA,CASSVAGHGGYNEQFF,TGTGCCAGCAGCGTAGCCGGGCATGGGGGCTACAATGAGCAGTTCTTC
TRBJ2-3,TRBV29-1,NA,TRBD2,CSVESRTRHTDTQYF,TGCAGCGTTGAATCGAGGACTAGACACACAGATACGCAGTATTTT
TRBJ1-4,TRBV19,NA,TRBD1,CASGQGREKLFF,TGTGCCTCCGGACAGGGCCGGGAAAAACTGTTTTTT
TRBJ2-7,TRBV28,NA,TRBD2,CASSSPRTSGRHYEQYF,TGTGCCAGCAGTTCCCCGCGGACTAGCGGGAGGCACTACGAGCAGTACTTC
TRBJ1-2,TRBV30,NA,NA,CAWSGGSGGYTF,TGTGCCTGGAGCGGGGGTTCGGGAGGCTACACCTTC
TRBJ2-1,TRBV11-2,NA,TRBD2,CASSSSSGNRNEQFF,TGTGCCAGCAGCTCGTCTAGCGGGAACAGGAATGAGCAGTTCTTC
TRBJ2-7,TRBV25-1,NA,NA,CASSLNHYEQYF,TGTGCCAGCAGCCTGAATCACTACGAGCAGTACTTC
TRBJ2-7,TRBV2,NA,NA,CASRPPSSYEQYF,TGTGCCAGCAGACCTCCTAGCTCCTACGAGCAGTACTTC
TRBJ2-5,TRBV20-1,NA,NA,CSASRPLEQYF,TGCAGTGCTAGTCGGCCGTTGGAGCAGTACTTC
TRBJ2-5,TRBV15,NA,NA,CATSRVYSNQETQYF,TGTGCCACCAGCAGAGTGTACTCCAACCAAGAGACCCAGTACTTC
TRBJ2-5,TRBV5-6,NA,NA,CASSSAGGGETQYF,TGTGCCAGCAGCTCGGCAGGGGGAGGCGAGACCCAGTACTTC
TRBJ1-5,TRBV6-6,NA,TRBD1,CASSYGQGNQPQHF,TGTGCCAGCAGTTACGGACAGGGTAATCAGCCCCAGCATTTT
TRBJ1-4,TRBV4-1,NA,NA,CASSQDGRSRGRKLFF,TGCGCCAGCAGCCAAGATGGTAGGTCTCGGGGTCGGAAACTGTTTTTT
TRBJ2-5,TRBV10-3,NA,TRBD2,CAISEDSGSETQYF,TGTGCCATCAGTGAGGATAGCGGGAGTGAGACCCAGTACTTC
TRBJ2-5,TRBV19,NA,NA,CASSIGGVRETQYF,TGTGCCAGTAGTATAGGCGGGGTGCGGGAGACCCAGTACTTC
TRBJ2-7,TRBV6-5,NA,NA,CASSYDERLYYEQYF,TGTGCCAGCAGTTACGACGAGCGGCTCTACTACGAGCAGTACTTC
TRBJ2-1,TRBV9,NA,NA,CASSVEVATTYNEQFF,TGTGCCAGCAGCGTAGAAGTGGCGACAACCTACAATGAGCAGTTCTTC
TRBJ2-2,TRBV7-3,NA,NA,CASSLTGVTGELFF,TGTGCCAGCAGCTTAACCGGGGTCACCGGGGAGCTGTTTTTT
TRBJ2-1,TRBV5-4,once,TRBD2,CTSSLVGGRTNEQFF,TGTACCAGCAGCTTGGTCGGCGGGAGGACGAATGAGCAGTTCTTC